This is a list of T cell receptor beta chains from one sample in a study of shared clonotypes between healthy human individuals. Here immunoSEQ multiplex PCR was the method, and the copy in TCRdb shows in-frame clones only, minus some. This sample carries about 1.5 million clones, under 99% of them seen once, and the ten largest clones take 0.4% to 0.55%. Sample: naive CD4+ T cells sorted from blood. These receptors all come from a man aged 25 to 40 in good health. Each CDR3 is given with its conserved first and last residue. D genes are given only for firm matches. Clone size appears in some rows only: once, few, many, or a class for an expanded clone.

cdr3_length	clone_size	d_call	v_call	j_call	cdr3_nt	cdr3_aa
16	NA	NA	TRBV5-6	TRBJ1-3	TGTGCCAGCAGCTTTGGAGGACGGAACTCTGGAAACACCATATATTTT	CASSFGGRNSGNTIYF
15	NA	TRBD1	TRBV6-5	TRBJ2-1	TGTGCCAGCAGTTCATTCCGGGACAGTCTCTATGAGCAGTTCTTC	CASSSFRDSLYEQFF
17	NA	TRBD2	TRBV7-9	TRBJ2-6	TGTGCCAGCAGCTGGACTAGCGGGGGCTCTGGGGCCAACGTCCTGACTTTC	CASSWTSGGSGANVLTF
15	NA	TRBD1	TRBV10-3	TRBJ2-5	TGTGCCATCAGTGAGTCGTTGGGACAGCAAGAGACCCAGTACTTC	CAISESLGQQETQYF
11	once	NA	TRBV10-1	TRBJ2-5	TGCGCCAGCAGCAGGGTGGGGACCCAGTACTTC	CASSRVGTQYF
14	NA	TRBD2	TRBV29-1	TRBJ2-2	TGCAGCGTTGATAAGGCTAGCGGGGCCGGGGAGCTGTTTTTT	CSVDKASGAGELFF
15	NA	NA	TRBV4-3	TRBJ1-3	TGCGCCAGCAGCCAAGTCTCGGGCAGTGGAAACACCATATATTTT	CASSQVSGSGNTIYF
11	NA	NA	TRBV5-1	TRBJ2-5	TGCGCCAGCGGCCCCCAAGAGACCCAGTACTTC	CASGPQETQYF
18	NA	NA	TRBV18	TRBJ2-5	TGTGCCAGCTCAGCGGGACAGCCGGGACTAGAGGTCCAAGAGACCCAGTACTTC	CASSAGQPGLEVQETQYF
12	NA	NA	TRBV5-1	TRBJ2-7	TGCGCCAGCGGCGGGGCGACCTACGAGCAGTACTTC	CASGGATYEQYF
15	NA	NA	TRBV7-9	TRBJ2-7	TGTGCCAGCAGCTTGAAGGGCCAGGGGAGTGACGAGCAGTACTTC	CASSLKGQGSDEQYF
15	NA	NA	TRBV7-3	TRBJ1-1	TGTGCCAGCAGCTTGACCCGGGACAAGAACACTGAAGCTTTCTTT	CASSLTRDKNTEAFF
17	NA	NA	TRBV4-2	TRBJ2-3	TGTGCCAGCAGCCAAGGAGGGCCCGGGGTTAGCACAGATACGCAGTATTTT	CASSQGGPGVSTDTQYF
15	NA	NA	TRBV4-3	TRBJ2-1	TGCGCCAGCAGCCAAGCGGGCAGCTCCTACAATGAGCAGTTCTTC	CASSQAGSSYNEQFF
14	NA	NA	TRBV30	TRBJ1-1	TGTGCCTGGACCCCAAACAGGAGGAACACTGAAGCTTTCTTT	CAWTPNRRNTEAFF
18	NA	NA	TRBV6-9	TRBJ2-6	TGTGCCAGCAGTTACAGCCGGTTACGACAAAGTCGGGCCAACGTCCTAACTTTC	CASSYSRLRQSRANVLTF
12	NA	NA	TRBV18	TRBJ2-5	TGTGCCAGCTCACCAAGTGGGGAGACCCAGTACTTC	CASSPSGETQYF
17	NA	NA	TRBV18	TRBJ2-5	TGTGCCAGCTCACTGAGGGCTAGCGCTCCCAGTACGGAGACCCAGTACTTC	CASSLRASAPSTETQYF
15	once	NA	TRBV19	TRBJ2-4	TGTGCCAGTAAAGAGGGATCCGGGCACGGAAACATTCAGTACTTC	CASKEGSGHGNIQYF
14	NA	NA	TRBV11-2	TRBJ2-3	TGTGCCAGCAGCTTAGTGCGCAGACCAGATACGCAGTATTTT	CASSLVRRPDTQYF
14	NA	TRBD1	TRBV27	TRBJ2-7	TGTGCCAGCAGTTCCCGGACAGGGGGCTACGAGCAGTACTTC	CASSSRTGGYEQYF
12	NA	NA	TRBV6-6	TRBJ2-7	TGTGCCAGCAGTTACGGTAGTTCCGAGCAGTACTTC	CASSYGSSEQYF
15	NA	TRBD2	TRBV6-5	TRBJ2-7	TGTGCCAGCAGTCCCGGACTAGCGGCAACCTACGAGCAGTACTTC	CASSPGLAATYEQYF
15	NA	TRBD2	TRBV5-1	TRBJ2-7	TGCGCCAGCAGCTTGGTGGGCGGGAGGGCATACGAGCAGTACTTC	CASSLVGGRAYEQYF
14	NA	TRBD1	TRBV14	TRBJ1-2	TGTGCCAGCAGCCAATTGGGACAGGGGGCCGGCTACACCTTC	CASSQLGQGAGYTF
14	NA	NA	TRBV6-5	TRBJ1-4	TGTGCCAGCAGGCTCGACAGAGTTAATGAAAAACTGTTTTTT	CASRLDRVNEKLFF
15	NA	TRBD2	TRBV9	TRBJ2-1	TGTGCCAGCAGTAGGAGACTAGCGGACTACAATGAGCAGTTCTTC	CASSRRLADYNEQFF
14	NA	NA	TRBV27	TRBJ1-1	TGTGCCAGCAGTTTATTGGGGAAAGGGTCTGAAGCTTTCTTT	CASSLLGKGSEAFF
20	once	NA	TRBV5-4	TRBJ2-6	TGTGCCAGCAGCGGCACAGGCGTGGGCCGTAGAAACTCTGGGGCCAACGTCCTGACTTTC	CASSGTGVGRRNSGANVLTF
13	NA	NA	TRBV7-9	TRBJ1-1	TGTGCCAGCAGCTTCAGGGGAGTAACTGAAGCTTTCTTT	CASSFRGVTEAFF
14	NA	NA	TRBV19	TRBJ2-1	TGTGCCAGTAGCGGGACACCCCGGGGGGCTGAGCAGTTCTTC	CASSGTPRGAEQFF
15	NA	TRBD2	TRBV18	TRBJ2-7	TGTGCCAGCTCACCCCTTATAGCGGGAGGCTACGAGCAGTACTTC	CASSPLIAGGYEQYF
13	NA	NA	TRBV2	TRBJ1-4	TGTGCCAGCAGCGGGCAAAGTAATGAAAAACTGTTTTTT	CASSGQSNEKLFF
18	NA	TRBD1	TRBV5-1	TRBJ2-4	TGCGCCAGCAGCTCGGAGGCGGGACAGGGGACGGCCAAAAACATTCAGTACTTC	CASSSEAGQGTAKNIQYF
14	NA	TRBD2	TRBV10-3	TRBJ2-1	TGTGCCACCCTAAGCAGCGGGGGACGGGGTGAGCAGTTCTTC	CATLSSGGRGEQFF
13	once	NA	TRBV7-9	TRBJ2-2	TGTGCCAGCAGCAGGAGTAACACCGGGGAGCTGTTTTTT	CASSRSNTGELFF
17	NA	TRBD1	TRBV30	TRBJ2-2	TGTGCCTGGAGTGTACGGATTGGACAGGCAGACACCGGGGAGCTGTTTTTT	CAWSVRIGQADTGELFF
14	NA	NA	TRBV19	TRBJ1-1	TGTGCCAGTAAGGGGGGGGCTCAGAACACTGAAGCTTTCTTT	CASKGGAQNTEAFF
13	NA	NA	TRBV18	TRBJ2-5	TGTGCCAGCTCACCAACAGGGAGAGAGACCCAGTACTTC	CASSPTGRETQYF
17	NA	NA	TRBV10-3	TRBJ2-1	TGTGCCATCACCCCAACTTGGGCCAGCGGATCCTACAATGAGCAGTTCTTC	CAITPTWASGSYNEQFF
13	NA	NA	TRBV28	TRBJ2-1	TGTGCCAGCAGGACAGGAATCTACAATGAGCAGTTCTTC	CASRTGIYNEQFF
12	NA	NA	TRBV19	TRBJ2-1	TGTGCCAGTAGTATAGGGAGGGGTGAGCAGTTCTTC	CASSIGRGEQFF
15	NA	TRBD2	TRBV11-1	TRBJ2-5	TGTGCCAGCAGCCGCCGACTAGCGGGAGAAGAGACCCAGTACTTC	CASSRRLAGEETQYF
15	once	NA	TRBV5-8	TRBJ2-3	TGTGCCAGCAGCTTGGAGCGGCGGATCACAGATACGCAGTATTTT	CASSLERRITDTQYF
16	NA	NA	TRBV18	TRBJ2-5	TGTGCCAGCTCACCAAAAACGGGACATCGGGAAGAGACCCAGTACTTC	CASSPKTGHREETQYF
15	NA	TRBD1	TRBV18	TRBJ2-1	TGTGCCAGCTCACCACCTCGCCCAGGGGGCAATGAGCAGTTCTTC	CASSPPRPGGNEQFF
16	NA	NA	TRBV11-3	TRBJ2-2	TGTGCCAGCAGCTTACGGGCAGGGTCGAACACCGGGGAGCTGTTTTTT	CASSLRAGSNTGELFF
14	NA	NA	TRBV9	TRBJ1-1	TGTGCCAGCAGCGCAAGCGTGACGAACACTGAAGCTTTCTTT	CASSASVTNTEAFF
13	NA	NA	TRBV5-8	TRBJ1-1	TGTGCCAGCAGCCCTGAGATGAACACTGAAGCTTTCTTT	CASSPEMNTEAFF
14	NA	NA	TRBV28	TRBJ1-1	TGTGCCAGCAGTTTCGTCAGGGATGTGACTGAAGCTTTCTTT	CASSFVRDVTEAFF
14	NA	NA	TRBV6-1	TRBJ1-2	TGTGCCAGCAGGACAGGCATTGGAGGATATGGCTACACCTTC	CASRTGIGGYGYTF
13	NA	NA	TRBV5-1	TRBJ1-2	TGCGCCAGCAGCATACAGGAGCGCTATGGCTACACCTTC	CASSIQERYGYTF
13	once	NA	TRBV7-2	TRBJ2-7	TGTGCCAGCAGCTCGGAAAGGGCCCACGAGCAGTACTTC	CASSSERAHEQYF
15	NA	NA	TRBV19	TRBJ2-1	TGTGCCAGTAGTATAGGGGACACCTCCTACAATGAGCAGTTCTTC	CASSIGDTSYNEQFF
13	NA	NA	TRBV19	TRBJ2-7	TGTGCCAGTAGTCGCGGGGGCTGGTACGAGCAGTACTTC	CASSRGGWYEQYF
16	NA	TRBD2	TRBV19	TRBJ2-1	TGTGCCAGTAGTATAGATCTTGCGGGAGGGCGCAATGAGCAGTTCTTC	CASSIDLAGGRNEQFF
16	NA	NA	TRBV19	TRBJ1-3	TGTGCCAGTAGTACCCTGGGGGGGACATCCGGAAACACCATATATTTT	CASSTLGGTSGNTIYF
13	NA	TRBD1	TRBV6-5	TRBJ1-2	TGTGCCAGCAGTGTGGACAGGGCTTCTGGCTACACCTTC	CASSVDRASGYTF
14	NA	TRBD1	TRBV15	TRBJ2-1	TGTGCCACCAGCAGACTGGGACAGTACAATGAGCAGTTCTTC	CATSRLGQYNEQFF
14	NA	NA	TRBV5-8	TRBJ2-3	TGTGCCAGCAGCTTGGCCAGGGGGGGCGATACGCAGTATTTT	CASSLARGGDTQYF